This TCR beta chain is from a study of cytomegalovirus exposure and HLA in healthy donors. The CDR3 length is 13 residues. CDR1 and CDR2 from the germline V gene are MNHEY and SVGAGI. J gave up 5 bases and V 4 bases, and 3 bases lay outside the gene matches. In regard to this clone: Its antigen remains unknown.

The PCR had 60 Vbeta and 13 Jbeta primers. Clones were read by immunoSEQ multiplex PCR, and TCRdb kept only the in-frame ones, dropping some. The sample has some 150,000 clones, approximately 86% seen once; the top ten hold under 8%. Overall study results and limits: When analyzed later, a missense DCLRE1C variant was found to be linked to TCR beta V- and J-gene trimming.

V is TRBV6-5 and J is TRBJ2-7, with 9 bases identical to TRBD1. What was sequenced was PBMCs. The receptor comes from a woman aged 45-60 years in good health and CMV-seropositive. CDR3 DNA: TGTGCCAGCAGTTTGGACAGGGGCAACGAGCAGTACTTC. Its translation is CASSLDRGNEQYF.